Following are 31 T cell receptor beta chains from one sample sequenced in a study of blood T cell repertoires in COVID-19. Only in-frame clones appear in the TCRdb table, and some are missing; sequencing was by immunoSEQ multiplex PCR. The sample has around 130,000 clones, roughly three quarters seen once; the top ten hold roughly 20%. Sequencing input: peripheral blood. Receptor source: a man aged 80 or over with acute or convalescent COVID-19.

The chain recombines TRBV2 with TRBJ2-1, with TRBD2 matching over 10 bases. V shed 6 bases, J shed 6 bases, and the junction held 8 bases outside the gene matches. The CDR3 has 15 residues. The germline V gene has CDR1 SNHLY and CDR2 FYNNEI. The CDR3 DNA reads TGTGCCAGCAGCCTAGGAGCGGGGGGGCTCAATGAGCAGTTCTTC. It is translated as CASSLGAGGLNEQFF.

This clone was detected only a few times. The chain has TRBV5-1 and TRBJ1-2; the match to TRBD1 covers 11 bases. V trimming: 4 bases; J trimming: 5 bases; junction bases outside the gene matches: 4. This CDR3 spans 14 amino acids. Germline CDR1 SGHRS, CDR2 YFSETQ. CDR3 in amino acids: CASSDGTGGYGYTF. Here the CDR3 DNA reads TGCGCCAGCAGCGACGGGACAGGGGGATATGGCTACACCTTC.

The CDR3 DNA reads TGCGCCAGCAGCTGGGGGGACAGGGGTTTTTCTGGAAACACCATATATTTT. Translation: CASSWGDRGFSGNTIYF. V usage is TRBV5-1 and J usage is TRBJ1-3; 10 nucleotides line up with TRBD1. With 3 bases clipped from V and 1 base from J, the junction kept 7 bases outside the gene matches. The germline V gene encodes CDR1 SGHRS and CDR2 YFSETQ. The CDR3 extends over 17 amino acids. The full variable domain, its missing parts supplied by reference TRBV5-1 and TRBJ1-3, is KAGVTQTPRYLIKTRGQQVTLSCSPISGHRSVSWYQQTPGQGLQFLFEYFSETQRNKGNFPGRFSGRQFSNSRSEMNVSTLELGDSALYLCASSWGDRGFSGNTIYFGEGSWLTVV.

The chain is built from TRBV5-1 and TRBJ1-5; no definite D call. V lost 0 bases and J lost 4, with 11 bases in between. CDR1 and CDR2 (germline): SGHRS, YFSETQ. The CDR3 has 15 residues. CDR3 region: CASSLAGGWNQPQHF. The CDR3 DNA reads as TGCGCCAGCAGCTTGGCCGGAGGCTGGAATCAGCCCCAGCATTTT.

The V and J genes are TRBV7-6 and TRBJ2-2; 7 bases line up with TRBD1. Germline loops: CDR1 SGHVS, CDR2 FNYEAQ. Trimming cost V 5 bases and J 7 bases; bases outside gene matches: 4. This CDR3 has 13 residues. The CDR3 DNA reads as TGTGCCAGCAGCAGACAGGGCGGCGGGGAGCTGTTTTTT. Translating gives CASSRQGGGELFF.

The genes are TRBV6-2 or TRBV6-3 and TRBJ2-4; D call uncertain. V lost 5 bases and J 0 bases, leaving 5 bases between the germline ends. The CDR3 loop spans 13 amino acids. The germline CDR1 and CDR2 sequences are MNHEY and SVGEGT. The DNA of the CDR3 is TGTGCCAGCAGTACTATAGCCAAAAACATTCAGTACTTC. Encoded protein: CASSTIAKNIQYF.

Only one count was recorded for this clone. The V and J genes are TRBV10-3 and TRBJ1-2; D is possibly TRBD1 (6 bases). V lost 7 bases and J lost 2, with 17 bases in between. The germline V gene has CDR1 ENHRY and CDR2 SYGVKD. CDR3 size: 15 residues. The CDR3, as DNA: TGTGCCATCATTACAGACCCCACAGGGAACTATGGCTACACCTTC. It specifies CAIITDPTGNYGYTF.

The rearrangement links TRBV7-2 to TRBJ2-1, with D hard to call. This CDR3 region has 16 residues. V was cut by 1 base and J by 2 bases, with 12 bases left in between. In germline, CDR1 is SGHTA, CDR2 FQGNSA. CDR3 sequence (DNA): TGTGCCAGCAGCTTAGACCGACTCAGAACCTACAATGAGCAGTTCTTC. It encodes CASSLDRLRTYNEQFF.

This clone was detected only a few times. This chain links TRBV19 with TRBJ1-5; 7 bases map to TRBD1. Germline CDR1 LNHDA, CDR2 SQIVND (reference sequence). This CDR3 has 18 amino acids. Unmatched junction bases numbered 10, after V lost 1 base and J lost 1 base. The CDR3 sequence is CASSIGGGAQRSNQPQHF. The DNA of the CDR3 is TGTGCCAGTAGTATAGGAGGGGGCGCCCAAAGGAGCAATCAGCCCCAGCATTTT.

Written as DNA, the CDR3 is TGTGCCAGCATTCCGGACAGCTGGAACACTGAAGCTTTCTTT. Its translation: CASIPDSWNTEAFF. The chain couples TRBV6-6 to TRBJ1-1; D is possibly TRBD1 (6 bases). Looked up from germline, CDR1 is MNHNY and CDR2 is SVGAGI (reference sequence). V was trimmed by 7 bases and J by 1 base, leaving 13 bases between them. This CDR3 has 14 amino acids.

This rearrangement joins TRBV5-6 to TRBJ2-7, with 9 bases fitting TRBD1. The CDR3 contains 15 residues. CDR1 and CDR2 (germline): SGHDT, YYEEEE. The V segment lost 1 base and the J segment 7 bases; nucleotides outside the gene matches: 9. Here the CDR3 reads CASSLRDRAVREQYF. CDR3 DNA sequence: TGTGCCAGCAGCTTGAGGGACAGGGCAGTGAGGGAGCAGTACTTC.

The table lists this clone with a few counts. The chain has TRBV19 and TRBJ1-2; D is possibly TRBD1 (6 bases). The germline V and J ends were trimmed by 3 bases and 5 bases, with 16 bases remaining between them. The V gene's germline CDR1 is LNHDA and CDR2 SQIVND (reference sequence). The CDR3 has 15 amino acids. This chain's CDR3 is CASSIDNRDIYGYTF. CDR3 DNA sequence: TGTGCCAGTAGTATTGATAACAGGGATATTTATGGCTACACCTTC. Full variable domain (rest looked up from reference TRBV19 and TRBJ1-2): DGGITQSPKYLFRKEGQNVTLSCEQNLNHDAMYWYRQDPGQGLRLIYYSQIVNDFQKGDIAEGYSVSREKKESFPLTVTSAQKNPTAFYLCASSIDNRDIYGYTFGSGTRLTVV.

This chain links TRBV5-1 with TRBJ2-3; 11 nucleotides agree with TRBD2. This CDR3 is built from 15 residues. Germline CDR1 reads SGHRS; CDR2 reads YFSETQ. V lost 4 bases to trimming and J lost 3 bases; unmatched junction nucleotides: 4. Here the CDR3 DNA reads TGCGCCAGCAGCCCACCTAGCGGGGGGACAGATACGCAGTATTTT. This codes for CASSPPSGGTDTQYF.

This clone has just a few counts. This chain connects TRBV6-5 to TRBJ1-2, with TRBD1 matching 8 bases. This CDR3 has 14 residues. After removal of 7 bases from V and 8 bases from J, the junction contained 12 bases not matched to a gene. Germline V lookup: CDR1 MNHEY, CDR2 SVGAGI. The DNA of the CDR3 is TGTGCCAGCAAGGCCCCAGGGGGCCCTTTAGGCTACACCTTC. Protein product: CASKAPGGPLGYTF.

The CDR3 DNA sequence: TGCGCCAGCAGCCAGCGACCGGGACTAGGGAACAATGAGCAGTTCTTC. Amino acids: CASSQRPGLGNNEQFF. The rearrangement joins TRBV4-1 to TRBJ2-1, with 8 bases lining up with TRBD2. After removal of 3 bases from V and 5 bases from J, the junction contained 9 bases not matched to a gene. There are 16 residues in the CDR3. Germline-derived CDR1 and CDR2 are MGHRA and YSYEKL.

The table lists this clone with a few counts. The V gene is TRBV7-2, the J gene TRBJ2-7; D is perhaps TRBD1 (7 bases). The ends were cut back, 1 base at V and 1 base at J, with 11 bases in the middle. The CDR3 is 15 amino acids. Germline CDR1 is SGHTA and CDR2 is FQGNSA. CDR3 region: CASSLGRDRSYEQYF. In DNA, the CDR3 is TGTGCCAGCAGCTTAGGGCGGGACAGATCCTACGAGCAGTACTTC.

Only one count was recorded for this clone. The chain is built from TRBV25-1 and TRBJ2-7; 7 nucleotides line up with TRBD1. This CDR3 has 15 amino acids. The V segment lost 4 bases and the J segment 0 bases; nucleotides outside the gene matches: 6. Per the germline V gene, CDR1 is MGHDK and CDR2 is SYGVNS. This chain's CDR3 is CASSAWTGLSYEQYF. CDR3 nucleotide sequence: TGTGCCAGCAGTGCCTGGACAGGTCTCTCCTACGAGCAGTACTTC.

The CDR3 DNA reads TGTGCCAGCAGTTACACCCTGGGCCCATACGAGCAGTACTTC. Its protein is CASSYTLGPYEQYF. V and J are TRBV6-2 or TRBV6-3 and TRBJ2-7; D unclear. The CDR3 has 14 residues. V lost 2 bases and J lost 4, with 12 bases in between. The germline CDR1 and CDR2 sequences are MNHEY and SVGEGT.

The rearrangement links TRBV10-1 to TRBJ1-4; 10 positions agree with TRBD1. V gave up 6 bases and J gave up 7 bases; unmatched junction bases: 11. This CDR3 is 16 amino acids long. The germline V gene has CDR1 WNHNN and CDR2 SYGVQD (reference sequence). The CDR3 sequence is CASRGDRGWNGEKLFF. The CDR3 coding sequence is TGCGCCAGCAGGGGGGACAGGGGCTGGAACGGTGAAAAACTGTTTTTT.

The chain combines TRBV4-2 with TRBJ1-1; TRBD1 matches 7 bases. CDR3 size: 13 residues. The V gene's germline CDR1 is LGHNA and CDR2 YNFKEQ. The V gene end was trimmed by 3 bases and the J gene end by 7 bases; junction bases not matched to a gene: 5. CDR3 loop: CASSQVGQDEAFF. DNA for the CDR3: TGTGCCAGCAGCCAGGTTGGACAGGATGAAGCTTTCTTT.

This sequence joins TRBV4-3 and TRBJ2-3, with 10 bases that match TRBD1. Germline V CDR1 and CDR2: LGHNA, YSLEER. The CDR3 spans 17 residues. V was clipped by 0 bases and J by 5 bases; unmatched bases: 8. CDR3 bases: TGCGCCAGCAGCCAAGATGGGAGGACAGGGGGAGGAGATACGCAGTATTTT. It encodes CASSQDGRTGGGDTQYF.

The chain is built from TRBV6-5 and TRBJ1-5, with TRBD1 matching over 9 bases. CDR3 size: 15 residues. V was pared by 6 bases and J by 2 bases, with 5 bases of the junction left unmatched. Germline loops: CDR1 MNHEY, CDR2 SVGAGI. The CDR3 DNA sequence: TGTGCCAGCAGAGCTGACAGGGGGGGCAATCAGCCCCAGCATTTT. Translation: CASRADRGGNQPQHF.

Written as DNA, the CDR3 is TGTGCCAGCAGCACCGGGGACAGGATGACCTACGAGCAGTACTTC. This encodes CASSTGDRMTYEQYF. The rearrangement joins TRBV5-8 to TRBJ2-7; 8 bases map to TRBD1. In germline, CDR1 is SGHTS, CDR2 YDEGEE. V was pared by 4 bases and J by 2 bases, with 8 bases of the junction left unmatched. The CDR3 is 15 residues long.

The chain uses TRBV5-5 and TRBJ2-3, with D uncertain. The CDR3 covers 14 residues. V was trimmed by 0 bases and J by 0 bases, leaving 5 bases between them. Per the germline V gene, CDR1 is SGHKS and CDR2 is YYEKEE (reference sequence). The DNA for the CDR3 is TGTGCCAGCAGCTTGGCCTTAAGCACAGATACGCAGTATTTT. This translates into CASSLALSTDTQYF.

This sequence joins TRBV28 and TRBJ1-1; D is possibly TRBD1 (5 bases). Per the germline V gene, CDR1 is MDHEN and CDR2 is SYDVKM. V dropped 7 bases and J dropped 5 bases, with 11 bases sitting between them. The CDR3 contains 12 residues. CDR3 nucleotide sequence: TGTGCCAGCAAAGGGGTTGTTACTGAAGCTTTCTTT. Translating it yields CASKGVVTEAFF.

V and J are TRBV15 and TRBJ2-3; the D gene is possibly TRBD1 (5 bases). The CDR3 has 17 residues. V lost 0 bases to trimming and J lost 2 bases, with 15 bases between them. CDR1 and CDR2 from the germline V gene are LNHNV and YYDKDF (reference sequence). Here the CDR3 DNA reads TGTGCCACCAGCAGAGACAGGGAAGACTCTTACACAGATACGCAGTATTTT. Its protein is CATSRDREDSYTDTQYF.

The gene calls are TRBV20-1 and TRBJ1-1, with 7 bases that match TRBD1. Trimming at V came to 3 bases and at J to 1 base, leaving 8 bases not matched to a gene. From germline, CDR1 is DFQATT and CDR2 SNEGSKA (reference sequence). CDR3 length equals 15 residues. The CDR3 sequence: CSASESGQENTEAFF. The CDR3 DNA reads TGCAGTGCTAGTGAGTCAGGACAGGAGAACACTGAAGCTTTCTTT.

This rearrangement joins TRBV5-6 to TRBJ1-2, with TRBD1 as a possible D gene (6 bases). The V gene's germline CDR1 is SGHDT and CDR2 YYEEEE. This CDR3 is 16 amino acids long. V lost 5 bases and J lost 4, with 21 bases in between. CDR3 DNA sequence: TGTGCCAGCAGGTCCCACCTTGGGGGCCCGCCCTATGGCTACACCTTC. This translates into CASRSHLGGPPYGYTF.

V is TRBV12-3 or TRBV12-4 and J is TRBJ1-1; D is unclear. Trimming stripped 3 bases from V and 5 bases from J, with 10 bases between. The CDR3 is 13 residues long. As DNA, the CDR3 is TGTGCCAGCAGTTTGACATCGTGGACTGAAGCTTTCTTT. Amino acids: CASSLTSWTEAFF.

The CDR3 DNA reads TGTGCCAGCAGCGGACAGTACGAGCAGTACTTC. Its protein product is CASSGQYEQYF. V and J are TRBV2 and TRBJ2-7; maybe TRBD1 (6 bases). The V gene's germline CDR1 is SNHLY and CDR2 FYNNEI. V lost 6 bases to trimming and J lost 4 bases, with 7 bases between them. The CDR3 covers 11 residues.

The V and J genes are TRBV7-3 and TRBJ2-2; D is possibly TRBD1 (5 bases). V was clipped by 4 bases and J by 6 bases, with 12 bases between them. The germline gives CDR1 SGHTA, CDR2 FQGTGA. This CDR3 contains 14 residues. This chain's CDR3 is CASSSGKGAGELFF. The CDR3, as DNA: TGTGCCAGCAGCTCAGGGAAAGGGGCCGGGGAGCTGTTTTTT.